This T cell receptor (beta chain) was observed in a study of blood T cell repertoires in COVID-19. Background on the study: From the United States, Italy and Spain came samples of acute and convalescent COVID-19.

Per the authors' pipeline: Researchers report that nucleated cell counts were estimated from reference gene primer amplification. Some clones are missing from TCRdb's copy, which holds only in-frame ones; the method was immunoSEQ multiplex PCR. The DNA gave D and trimming, while V, J and clone size come from that table. The repertoire holds 56,000 or so clones, over 75% seen once, with about 10% in the top ten. Trimming pared 8 bases from V and 2 bases from J, leaving 22 bases between. The CDR3 spans 16 residues. Germline values: CDR1 SGHRS, CDR2 YFSETQ. The sequenced sample was peripheral blood. This TCR was recovered from a human donor in a cohort sampled during active COVID-19. This chain connects TRBV5-1 to TRBJ2-5, with D tentatively TRBD2 (5 bases). The DNA of the CDR3 is TGCGCCAGTCGCCCGGGAAATTCGATGGGACAAGAGACCCAGTACTTC. Its translation: CASRPGNSMGQETQYF. The full variable domain, with the rest looked up from reference TRBV5-1 and TRBJ2-5, is KAGVTQTPRYLIKTRGQQVTLSCSPISGHRSVSWYQQTPGQGLQFLFEYFSETQRNKGNFPGRFSGRQFSNSRSEMNVSTLELGDSALYLCASRPGNSMGQETQYFGPGTRLLVL.